The 24 T cell receptor beta chains below all came from one sample that was sequenced in a study of control samples from healthy donors and cancer patients (dated by TCRdb to 2020 to 2022). Library construction relied on the immunoSEQ multiplex PCR assay. TCRdb provides this immuneACCESS table in a form limited to in-frame rearrangements. Some clones are lacking; in checked studies, under half of them reflect an unresolved V gene, and why the rest are absent is not known. For this sample there are 75,000 to 100,000 clones; around 90% appear just once. The top ten clones comprise approximately 3% of the sample. The sequenced sample consisted of blood. All receptors come from a human donor in good health. The donor label of this sample is uncertain.

The DNA of the CDR3 is TGTGCCAGCAGCCCCTCAGGACCGCGTCGGGCCAACGTCCTGACTTTC. The encoded protein is CASSPSGPRRANVLTF. The chain uses TRBV6-6 and TRBJ2-6; no definite D call. The CDR3 consists of 16 residues. V lost 6 bases, J lost 5 bases, and 17 bases lay in between. CDR1 and CDR2 from the germline V gene are MNHNY and SVGAGI (reference sequence).

This chain connects TRBV4-1 to TRBJ2-7, with 7 bases matching TRBD1. This CDR3 has 14 residues. The V gene end was trimmed by 5 bases and the J gene end by 2 bases; junction bases not matched to a gene: 6. Germline V lookup: CDR1 MGHRA, CDR2 YSYEKL. This CDR3 reads CASSKQGQTYEQYF. In DNA, the CDR3 is TGCGCCAGCAGCAAACAGGGGCAAACCTACGAGCAGTACTTC.

The chain joins TRBV30 to TRBJ2-6; TRBD1 aligns across 7 bases. The CDR3 sequence is 16 residues long. V lost 2 bases and J lost 4; bases outside the gene matches: 8. Germline V CDR1 and CDR2: GTSNPN, SVGIG (reference sequence). This CDR3 reads CAWSRRGRFGANVLTF. DNA of the CDR3: TGTGCCTGGAGTAGAAGGGGGCGCTTCGGGGCCAACGTCCTGACTTTC.

The chain employs TRBV12-2 and TRBJ1-1. TRBV12-2 corresponds to a pseudogene. This CDR3 spans 19 amino acids. The CDR3 bases are TGTGCAAGTCGCTTTTCGGGACGGCAGAGGTGGAGCGAGAACACTGAAGCTTTCTTT. It is translated as CASRFSGRQRWSENTEAFF.

The V and J genes are TRBV6-5 and TRBJ2-2, with unresolved D. The germline CDR1 and CDR2 sequences are MNHEY and SVGAGI. This CDR3 is built from 12 residues. With 6 bases removed from V and 3 bases from J, the gap between germline ends came to 5 bases. For the CDR3, the DNA is TGTGCCAGCAGGGGGTACACCGGGGAGCTGTTTTTT. Translation gives CASRGYTGELFF.

V usage is TRBV12-3 or TRBV12-4 and J usage is TRBJ2-5; D remains unclear. V shed 2 bases and J shed 1 base, with 5 bases lying between them. The CDR3 spans 13 residues. DNA of the CDR3: TGTGCCAGCAGTTTAAGTCCCCAAGAGACCCAGTACTTC. This encodes CASSLSPQETQYF.

This chain joins TRBV4-2 and TRBJ1-2, with D possibly being TRBD1 (6 bases). Trimming took off 0 bases at V and 2 bases at J, with 13 bases between the two ends. Germline V gene sequence: CDR1 LGHNA, CDR2 YNFKEQ. This CDR3 comprises 16 residues. CDR3 amino acids: CASSQDRGGGNYGYTF. Written as DNA, the CDR3 is TGTGCCAGCAGCCAAGATCGGGGAGGGGGAAACTATGGCTACACCTTC.

The chain employs TRBV20-1 and TRBJ1-1, with D uncertain. This CDR3 region has 14 residues. V dropped 3 bases and J dropped 4 bases, with 15 bases sitting between them. Germline assignment: CDR1 DFQATT and CDR2 SNEGSKA (reference sequence). DNA of the CDR3: TGCAGTGCTAGTCCGGGGTCATCGGGCACTGAAGCTTTCTTT. Protein sequence: CSASPGSSGTEAFF.

This clone was seen just once. The V and J genes are TRBV6-1 and TRBJ1-6; possibly TRBD1 for D (5 bases). In germline, CDR1 is MNHNS, CDR2 SASEGT. The V end lost 8 bases, the J end lost 7 bases, and 21 bases lay between the germline ends. The CDR3 length is 16 residues. This CDR3 is CASREGAAVGNSPLHF. CDR3 bases: TGTGCCAGCCGCGAAGGGGCGGCCGTAGGGAATTCACCCCTCCACTTT.

The V call is TRBV3-1 (or the pseudogene TRBV3-2), the J call TRBJ2-1, with 9 bases matching TRBD2. The CDR3 consists of 14 residues. CDR1 is LGHDT and CDR2 is YNNKEL in the germline V gene (reference sequence). V shed 3 bases and J 7 bases; nucleotides not matched to a gene: 4. The CDR3 coding sequence is TGTGCCAGCAGCCAGCGGAGCGGGGGGAATGAGCAGTTCTTC. Protein sequence: CASSQRSGGNEQFF.

J is TRBJ2-7 and V is TRBV6-4; 9 positions match TRBD1. Germline trimming cut 6 bases from V and 0 bases from J; bases unmatched to any gene: 3. This CDR3 has 14 amino acids. Germline CDR1 MRHNA, CDR2 SNTAGT. CDR3 sequence (DNA): TGTGCCAGCAGCCGACAGGGGGTCTCCTACGAGCAGTACGTC. Its translation is CASSRQGVSYEQYV.

The CDR3 region has the DNA TGTGCCACCAGTGATTTACATCCCGGAGGGACTGAAGCTTTCTTT. It encodes CATSDLHPGGTEAFF. This chain joins TRBV24-1 and TRBJ1-1; D is undetermined. V lost 1 base, J lost 5 bases, and 13 bases lay in between. The CDR3 runs 15 residues. Per the germline V gene, CDR1 is KGHDR and CDR2 is SFDVKD.

The chain employs TRBV21-1 and TRBJ1-6. TRBV21-1 has pseudogene status. The CDR3 spans 15 residues. CDR3 DNA sequence: TGTGCCAGCAGCAAAGGGGGGGGCTCCAAGATCTGCTTCCACTTT. This gives the protein CASSKGGGSKICFHF.

CDR3 bases: TGTGCCAGCAGCTTAGATTGGGTCGGTGAAAAACTGTTTTTT. Translation: CASSLDWVGEKLFF. This sequence joins TRBV11-2 and TRBJ1-4; D is unresolved. Germline assignment: CDR1 SGHAT and CDR2 FQNNGV. The V and J ends lost 0 bases and 7 bases respectively, with 9 bases between them. CDR3 size: 14 residues.

The chain couples TRBV9 to TRBJ2-3, with a tentative D call TRBD2 (6 bases). Trimming shortened V by 7 bases and J by 4 bases, and 16 bases separated the two germline ends. The CDR3 is 14 amino acids. Germline CDR1 reads SGDLS; CDR2 reads YYNGEE. CDR3 DNA sequence: TGTGCCAGCCAGGACGGGGGAGGTCCAGATACGCAGTATTTT. Amino acid sequence: CASQDGGGPDTQYF. Based on the CDR3 plus reference TRBV9 and TRBJ2-3, the full variable domain is DSGVTQTPKHLITATGQRVTLRCSPRSGDLSVYWYQQSLDQGLQFLIQYYNGEERAKGNILERFSAQQFPDLHSELNLSSLELGDSALYFCASQDGGGPDTQYFGPGTRLTVL.

This chain connects TRBV5-4 to TRBJ1-3; D is perhaps TRBD1 (6 bases). The germline V gene has CDR1 SGHNT and CDR2 YYREEE (reference sequence). The V end lost 4 bases, the J end lost 1 base, and 6 bases lay between the germline ends. The CDR3 runs to 13 residues. This CDR3 is CASSTGSGNTIYF. CDR3 DNA sequence: TGTGCCAGCAGCACAGGGTCTGGAAACACCATATATTTT.

This clone appeared a single time. J is TRBJ2-2 and V is TRBV25-1; D is possibly TRBD2 (5 bases). V lost 6 bases and J 1 base, leaving 9 bases between the germline ends. The germline V gene has CDR1 MGHDK and CDR2 SYGVNS. The CDR3 length is 14 residues. The CDR3 region is CASRDSQNTGELFF. Written as DNA, the CDR3 is TGTGCCAGCAGGGACTCGCAGAACACCGGGGAGCTGTTTTTT.

This chain uses TRBV19 with TRBJ2-1, with 8 positions matching TRBD1. V lost 7 bases, J lost 1 base, and 6 bases stayed unmatched. Germline V lookup: CDR1 LNHDA, CDR2 SQIVND (reference sequence). CDR3 size: 15 residues. As DNA, the CDR3 is TGTGCCAGTACCGGACAGGGCTTTTCCTACAATGAGCAGTTCTTC. Translation gives CASTGQGFSYNEQFF. Variable domain in full (rest from reference TRBV19 and TRBJ2-1): DGGITQSPKYLFRKEGQNVTLSCEQNLNHDAMYWYRQDPGQGLRLIYYSQIVNDFQKGDIAEGYSVSREKKESFPLTVTSAQKNPTAFYLCASTGQGFSYNEQFFGPGTRLTVL.

The CDR3 spells CANIATETSTDTQYF. In DNA, the CDR3 is TGTGCCAACATAGCGACAGAAACTAGCACAGATACGCAGTATTTT. The rearrangement uses TRBV2 and TRBJ2-3, with D perhaps given as TRBD1 or TRBD2 (5 bases each). Trimming removed 10 bases from V and 0 bases from J, with 17 bases in between. The germline V gene encodes CDR1 SNHLY and CDR2 FYNNEI. The CDR3 runs 15 residues.

The V call is TRBV15, the J call TRBJ1-5, with D uncertain. The CDR3 contains 14 residues. The germline CDR1 and CDR2 sequences are LNHNV and YYDKDF (reference sequence). Trimming removed 1 base at V and 5 bases at J, with 9 bases between. CDR3 DNA sequence: TGTGCCACCAGCAGAGTATTGGGAGATCAGCCCCAGCATTTT. Translation gives CATSRVLGDQPQHF.

The J gene is TRBJ2-3, the V gene TRBV12-5; 7 nucleotides line up with TRBD2. The germline V gene has CDR1 LGHNT and CDR2 FRNRAP. The V segment lost 6 bases and the J segment 0 bases; nucleotides outside the gene matches: 6. The CDR3 loop spans 15 amino acids. CDR3 sequence reads: CASGKSAGSTDTQYF. Here the CDR3 DNA reads TGTGCTAGTGGGAAATCAGCGGGGAGCACAGATACGCAGTATTTT.

V usage is TRBV11-2 and J usage is TRBJ1-6; D is ambiguous. The CDR3 has 12 amino acids. Germline CDR1 reads SGHAT; CDR2 reads FQNNGV. V dropped 4 bases and J dropped 8 bases, with 6 bases sitting between them. The CDR3 reads CASSSVYSPLHF. The DNA for the CDR3 is TGTGCCAGCAGCTCAGTCTATTCACCCCTCCACTTT. The entire variable domain, with the rest obtained from reference TRBV11-2 and TRBJ1-6, is as follows: EAGVAQSPRYKIIEKRQSVAFWCNPISGHATLYWYQQILGQGPKLLIQFQNNGVVDDSQLPKDRFSAERLKGVDSTLKIQPAKLEDSAVYLCASSSVYSPLHFGNGTRLTVT.

V is TRBV2 and J is TRBJ1-1; D gene unclear. The CDR3 runs to 13 residues. Per the germline V gene, CDR1 is SNHLY and CDR2 is FYNNEI. Trimming took 7 bases from V and 0 from J, leaving 9 bases between them. CDR3 in DNA: TGTGCCAGCATTCCGGCCCTGAACACTGAAGCTTTCTTT. Its protein product is CASIPALNTEAFF.

The rearrangement links TRBV21-1 to TRBJ2-3; TRBD1, as called in the table, went unchecked against the DNA. TRBV21-1 is deemed a pseudogene. CDR3 length equals 15 residues. CDR3 DNA sequence: TGTGCCAGCAGCAAAGGACAGTCTAGCACAGATACGCAGTATTTT. Amino acids: CASSKGQSSTDTQYF.